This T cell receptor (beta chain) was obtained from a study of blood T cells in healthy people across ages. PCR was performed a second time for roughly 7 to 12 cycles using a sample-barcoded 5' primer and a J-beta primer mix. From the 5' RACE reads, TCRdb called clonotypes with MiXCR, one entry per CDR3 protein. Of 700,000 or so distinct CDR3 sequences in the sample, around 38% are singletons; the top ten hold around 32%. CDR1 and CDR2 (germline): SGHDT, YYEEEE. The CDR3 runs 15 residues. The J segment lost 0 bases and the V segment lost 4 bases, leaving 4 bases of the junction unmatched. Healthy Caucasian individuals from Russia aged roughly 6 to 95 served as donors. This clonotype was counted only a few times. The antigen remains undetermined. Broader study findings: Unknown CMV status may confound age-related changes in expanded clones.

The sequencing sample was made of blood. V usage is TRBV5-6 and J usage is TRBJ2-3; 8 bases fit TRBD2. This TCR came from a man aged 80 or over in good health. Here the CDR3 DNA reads TGTGCCAGCAGCGGTAGCGGGATTAGCACAGATACGCAGTATTTT. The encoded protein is CASSGSGISTDTQYF.